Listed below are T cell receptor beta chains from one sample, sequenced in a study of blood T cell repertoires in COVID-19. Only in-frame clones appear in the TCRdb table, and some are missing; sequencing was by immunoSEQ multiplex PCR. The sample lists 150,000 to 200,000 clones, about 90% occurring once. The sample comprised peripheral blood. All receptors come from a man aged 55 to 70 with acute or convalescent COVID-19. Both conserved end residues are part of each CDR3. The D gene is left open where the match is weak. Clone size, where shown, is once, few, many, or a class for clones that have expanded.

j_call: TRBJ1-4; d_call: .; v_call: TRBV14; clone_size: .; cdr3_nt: TGTGCCAGCAGCCCGACCACAGGGTTTGAAAAACTGTTTTTT; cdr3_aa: CASSPTTGFEKLFF
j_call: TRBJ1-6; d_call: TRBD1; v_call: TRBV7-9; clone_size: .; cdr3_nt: TGTGCCAGCAGCGCGGACAGGGGTTATGATTCACCCCTCCACTTT; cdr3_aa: CASSADRGYDSPLHF
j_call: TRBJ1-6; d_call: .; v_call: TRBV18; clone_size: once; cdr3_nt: TGTGCCAGCTCAGCGGCCCATTTGGGGAGCTCACCCCTCTACTTT; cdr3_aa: CASSAAHLGSSPLYF
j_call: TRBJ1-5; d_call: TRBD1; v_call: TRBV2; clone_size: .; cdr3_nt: TGTGCCACCGGGACAGGTGAAAATCAGCCCCAGCATTTT; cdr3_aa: CATGTGENQPQHF
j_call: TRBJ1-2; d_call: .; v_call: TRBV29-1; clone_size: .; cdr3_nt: TGCAGCGTCCGGACAGCTAACTATGGCTACACCTTC; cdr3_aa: CSVRTANYGYTF
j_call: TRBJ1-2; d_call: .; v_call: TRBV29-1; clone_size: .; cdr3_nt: TGCAGCGTTGACTACGGGGTCGGTGGACGCTACACCTTC; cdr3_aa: CSVDYGVGGRYTF
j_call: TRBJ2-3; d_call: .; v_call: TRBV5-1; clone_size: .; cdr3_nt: TGCGCCAGCAGACGTCTAGCAACGGGTAGCGTCGGGACGCAGTATTTT; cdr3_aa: CASRRLATGSVGTQYF
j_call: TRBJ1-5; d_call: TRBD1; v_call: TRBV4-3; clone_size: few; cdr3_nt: TGCGCCAGCAGCCAATCCCCCGGGACAGTAAATCAGCCCCAGCATTTT; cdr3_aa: CASSQSPGTVNQPQHF
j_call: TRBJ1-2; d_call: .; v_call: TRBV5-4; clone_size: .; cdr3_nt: TGTGCCAGCAGCTTTTCGGGGGTAACCGGCTACACCTTC; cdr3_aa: CASSFSGVTGYTF
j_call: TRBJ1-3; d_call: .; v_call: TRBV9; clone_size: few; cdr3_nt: TGTGCCAGCAGCGTGGGAGGGGACGGAAACACCATATATTTT; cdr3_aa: CASSVGGDGNTIYF
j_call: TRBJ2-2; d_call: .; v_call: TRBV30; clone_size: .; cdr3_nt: TGTGCCTGGAGATCCAGGGGTGATAGCGGGGAGCTGTTTTTT; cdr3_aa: CAWRSRGDSGELFF
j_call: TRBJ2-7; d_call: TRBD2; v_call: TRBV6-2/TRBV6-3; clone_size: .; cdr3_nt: TGTGCCAGCAGCCTCCTAGCGGGGGCTTACTACGAGCAGTACTTC; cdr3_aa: CASSLLAGAYYEQYF
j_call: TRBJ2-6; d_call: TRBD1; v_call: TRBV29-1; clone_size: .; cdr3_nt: TGCAGCGTTGTGGGACAGGGTTCAGGGGCCAACGTCCTGACTTTC; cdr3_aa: CSVVGQGSGANVLTF
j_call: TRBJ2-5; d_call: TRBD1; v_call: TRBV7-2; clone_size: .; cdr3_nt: TGTGCCAGCAGCTTCCAGGGGGCTCAAGAGACCCAGTACTTC; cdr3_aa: CASSFQGAQETQYF
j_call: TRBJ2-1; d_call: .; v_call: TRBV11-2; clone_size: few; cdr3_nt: TGTGCCAGCAGCTTAGAGCCCCCTAGTGAGCAGTTCTTC; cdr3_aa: CASSLEPPSEQFF
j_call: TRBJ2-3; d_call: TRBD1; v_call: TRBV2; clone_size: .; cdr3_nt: TGTGCCAGCAGTGTCATCCCGGACAGGGGGGACCCCGATACGCAGTATTTT; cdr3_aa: CASSVIPDRGDPDTQYF
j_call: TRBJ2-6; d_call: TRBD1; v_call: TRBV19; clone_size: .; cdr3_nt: TGTGCCAGTAGTCCGGGACAGTCTTATGGGGCCAACGTCCTGACTTTC; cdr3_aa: CASSPGQSYGANVLTF
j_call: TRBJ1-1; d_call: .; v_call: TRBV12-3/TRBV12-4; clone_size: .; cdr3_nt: TGTGCCAGCAGCCCAAACAGCCGGTCTGCTTTCTTT; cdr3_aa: CASSPNSRSAFF
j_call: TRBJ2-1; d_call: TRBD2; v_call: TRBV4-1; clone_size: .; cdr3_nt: TGCGCCAGCAGCCAAGTAGGGCGGGGGGTCAACAATGAGCAGTTCTTC; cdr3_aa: CASSQVGRGVNNEQFF
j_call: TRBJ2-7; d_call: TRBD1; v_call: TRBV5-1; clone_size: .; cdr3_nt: TGCGCCAGCAGCCCAGGGGGCTACGAGCAGTACTTC; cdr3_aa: CASSPGGYEQYF
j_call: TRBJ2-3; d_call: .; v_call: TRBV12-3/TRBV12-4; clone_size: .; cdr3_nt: TGTGCCAGCCAAATCACTAGCACAGATACGCAGTATTTT; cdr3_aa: CASQITSTDTQYF
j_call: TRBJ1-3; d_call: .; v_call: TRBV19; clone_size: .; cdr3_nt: TGTGCCAGTAGTACCGGCAGGGGAGCTGGAAACACCATATATTTT; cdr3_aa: CASSTGRGAGNTIYF
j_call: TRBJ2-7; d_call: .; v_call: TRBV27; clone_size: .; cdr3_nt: TGTGCCAGCAGTTTAAAAGGGACACCCTCCTACGAGCAGTACTTC; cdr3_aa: CASSLKGTPSYEQYF
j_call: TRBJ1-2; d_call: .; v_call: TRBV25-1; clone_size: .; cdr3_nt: TGTGCCAGCAGTGAATACCCGGGGAGTGGCTACACCTTC; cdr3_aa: CASSEYPGSGYTF
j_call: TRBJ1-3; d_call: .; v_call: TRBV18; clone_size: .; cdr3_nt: TGTGCCAGCTCAGCACAGAGCTCTGGAAACACCATATATTTT; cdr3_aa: CASSAQSSGNTIYF
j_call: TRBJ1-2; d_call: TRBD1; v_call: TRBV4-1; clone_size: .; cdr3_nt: TGCGCCAGCAGCCAGGGACCGGGACAGACGTTGGGCACCTTC; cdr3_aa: CASSQGPGQTLGTF
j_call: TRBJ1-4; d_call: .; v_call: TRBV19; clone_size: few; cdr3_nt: TGTGCCAGTAGTATAAACAGGGCTGAAAAACTGTTTTTT; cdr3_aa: CASSINRAEKLFF
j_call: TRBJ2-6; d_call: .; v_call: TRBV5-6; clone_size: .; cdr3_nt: TGTGCCAGCAGGCCGAGCGGCTCTGGGGCCAACGTCCTGACTTTC; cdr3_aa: CASRPSGSGANVLTF
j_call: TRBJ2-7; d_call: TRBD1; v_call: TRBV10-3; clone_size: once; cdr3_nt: TGTGCCATCAGTGCCCTGCGTGACAGGGGGGGCGAGCAGTACTTC; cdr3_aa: CAISALRDRGGEQYF
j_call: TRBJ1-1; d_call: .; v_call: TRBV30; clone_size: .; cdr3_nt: TGTGCCTGGAGCGGTATGAACACTGAAGCTTTCTTT; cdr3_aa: CAWSGMNTEAFF
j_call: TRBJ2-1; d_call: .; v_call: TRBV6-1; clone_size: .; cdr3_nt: TGTGCCAGCAGTGAAAATGGGGGGTCCAATGAGCAGTTCTTC; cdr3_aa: CASSENGGSNEQFF
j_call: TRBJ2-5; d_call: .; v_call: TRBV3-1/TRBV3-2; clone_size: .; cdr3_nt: TGTGCCAGCAGCCAGACCACAGGATTCGGCCAGTACTTC; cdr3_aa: CASSQTTGFGQYF